The TCR beta chain under discussion was sequenced for a study of blood T cell repertoires in COVID-19. TCRdb keeps only in-frame clones here, not all; method: immunoSEQ multiplex PCR. This sample has approximately 78,000 clones; roughly 85% occur once, and the top ten carry 15% to 20%. Trimming took off 6 bases at V and 5 bases at J, with 20 bases between the two ends. Germline V gene lookup returns CDR1 MDHEN and CDR2 SYDVKM. This CDR3 has 16 amino acids. The TCR was taken from a woman aged 80 or older with acute or convalescent COVID-19. The sample taken for sequencing was peripheral blood. This chain joins TRBV28 and TRBJ1-5; D possibly corresponds to TRBD1 (6 bases). CDR3 bases: TGTGCCAGCAGCTTTACGCGGGGGCTTGGGTATCAGCCCCAGCATTTT. Residues: CASSFTRGLGYQPQHF. Full variable domain (outside the CDR3, taken from reference TRBV28 and TRBJ1-5): DVKVTQSSRYLVKRTGEKVFLECVQDMDHENMFWYRQDPGLGLRLIYFSYDVKMKEKGDIPEGYSVSREKKERFSLILESASTNQTSMYLCASSFTRGLGYQPQHFGDGTRLSIL.